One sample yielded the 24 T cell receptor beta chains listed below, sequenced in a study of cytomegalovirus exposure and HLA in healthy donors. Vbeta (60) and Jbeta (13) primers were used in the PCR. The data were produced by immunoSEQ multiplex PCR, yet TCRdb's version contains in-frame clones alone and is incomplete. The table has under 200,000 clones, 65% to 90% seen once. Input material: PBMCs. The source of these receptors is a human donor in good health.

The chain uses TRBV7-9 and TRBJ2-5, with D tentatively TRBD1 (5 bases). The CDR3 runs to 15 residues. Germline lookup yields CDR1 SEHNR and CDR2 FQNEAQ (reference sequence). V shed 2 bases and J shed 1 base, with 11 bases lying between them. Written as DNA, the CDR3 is TGTGCCAGCAGCTTAAACAGGAATCGCCAAGAGACCCAGTACTTC. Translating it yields CASSLNRNRQETQYF.

In DNA form, the CDR3 reads TGTGCCAGTAGTATCACGTGGGGGGGTAATTCACCCCTCCACTTT. This codes for CASSITWGGNSPLHF. V and J are TRBV19 and TRBJ1-6; possible D gene TRBD1, 5 bases. This CDR3 contains 15 residues. With 3 bases removed from V and 6 bases from J, the gap between germline ends came to 12 bases. Germline V gene data show CDR1 as LNHDA and CDR2 as SQIVND (reference sequence).

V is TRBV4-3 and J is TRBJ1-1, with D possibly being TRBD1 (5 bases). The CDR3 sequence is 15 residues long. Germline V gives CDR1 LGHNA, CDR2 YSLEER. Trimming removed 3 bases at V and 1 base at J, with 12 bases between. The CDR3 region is CASSQSPRENTEAFF. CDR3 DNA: TGCGCCAGCAGCCAGTCCCCCAGGGAGAACACTGAAGCTTTCTTT.

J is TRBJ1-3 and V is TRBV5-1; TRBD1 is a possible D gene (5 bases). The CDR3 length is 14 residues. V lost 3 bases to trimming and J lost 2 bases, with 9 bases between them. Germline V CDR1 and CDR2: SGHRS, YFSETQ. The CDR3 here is CASSSGTAGNTIYF. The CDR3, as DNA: TGCGCCAGCAGCTCCGGGACTGCTGGAAACACCATATATTTT.

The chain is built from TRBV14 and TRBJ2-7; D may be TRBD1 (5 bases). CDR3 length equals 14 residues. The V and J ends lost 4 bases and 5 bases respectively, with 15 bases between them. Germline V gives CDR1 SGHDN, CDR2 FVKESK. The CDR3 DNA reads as TGTGCCAGCAGCCGGAACAGGAACCTCCACGAGCAGTACTTC. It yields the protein CASSRNRNLHEQYF.

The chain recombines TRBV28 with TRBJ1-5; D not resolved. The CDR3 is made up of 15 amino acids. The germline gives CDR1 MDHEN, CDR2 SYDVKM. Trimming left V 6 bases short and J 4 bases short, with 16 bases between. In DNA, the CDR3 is TGTGCCAGCAGCCCCCGACGGGATAGGAATCAGCCCCAGCATTTT. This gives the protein CASSPRRDRNQPQHF.

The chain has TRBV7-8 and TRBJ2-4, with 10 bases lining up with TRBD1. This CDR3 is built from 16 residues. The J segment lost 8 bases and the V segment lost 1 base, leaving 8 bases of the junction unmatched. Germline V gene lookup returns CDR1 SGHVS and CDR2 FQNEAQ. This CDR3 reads CASSLDGDRGFDIQYF. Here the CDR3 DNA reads TGTGCCAGCAGCTTAGACGGGGACAGGGGATTTGACATTCAGTACTTC.

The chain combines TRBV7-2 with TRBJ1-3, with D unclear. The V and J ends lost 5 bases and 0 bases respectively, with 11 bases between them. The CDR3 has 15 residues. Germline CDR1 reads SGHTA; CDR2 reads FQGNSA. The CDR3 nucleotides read TGTGCCAGCAGCCCCGGGGATTACTCTGGAAACACCATATATTTT. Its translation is CASSPGDYSGNTIYF.

This CDR3 is CASSVAGTVNYGYTF. The CDR3 DNA sequence: TGTGCCAGCAGCGTAGCAGGGACTGTTAACTATGGCTACACCTTC. This chain connects TRBV9 to TRBJ1-2, with D possibly matching TRBD1 (5 bases). The CDR3 loop spans 15 amino acids. V shed 0 bases and J shed 1 base, with 10 bases lying between them. Germline V gives CDR1 SGDLS, CDR2 YYNGEE.

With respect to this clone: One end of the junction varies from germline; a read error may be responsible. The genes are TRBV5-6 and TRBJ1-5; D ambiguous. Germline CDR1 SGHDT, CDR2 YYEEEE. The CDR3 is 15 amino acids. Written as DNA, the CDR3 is TGTGCCAGCAGCTTGTTGGTCGATAGCAGTCAGCCCCAGCATTTT. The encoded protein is CASSLLVDSSQPQHF.

CDR3 amino acids: CATSKGWGPYNEQFF. CDR3 in DNA: TGTGCCACCTCAAAAGGCTGGGGGCCATACAATGAGCAGTTCTTC. This chain uses TRBV27 with TRBJ2-1; the D gene is possibly TRBD1 (6 bases). The CDR3 runs 15 residues. Trimming stripped 10 bases from V and 4 bases from J, with 20 bases between. Per the germline V gene, CDR1 is MNHEY and CDR2 is SMNVEV (reference sequence).

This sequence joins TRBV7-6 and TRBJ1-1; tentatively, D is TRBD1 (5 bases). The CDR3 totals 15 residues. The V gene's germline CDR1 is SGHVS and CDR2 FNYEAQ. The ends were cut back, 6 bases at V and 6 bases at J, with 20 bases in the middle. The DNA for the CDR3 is TGTGCCAGCAGACGATCGGACACCTCTGGCGCTGAAGCTTTCTTT. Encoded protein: CASRRSDTSGAEAFF.

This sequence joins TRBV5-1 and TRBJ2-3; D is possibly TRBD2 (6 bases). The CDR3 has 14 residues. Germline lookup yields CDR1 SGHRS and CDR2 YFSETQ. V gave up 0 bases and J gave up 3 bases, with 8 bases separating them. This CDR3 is CASSLGLDTDTQYF. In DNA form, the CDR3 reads TGCGCCAGCAGCTTGGGACTAGATACAGATACGCAGTATTTT.

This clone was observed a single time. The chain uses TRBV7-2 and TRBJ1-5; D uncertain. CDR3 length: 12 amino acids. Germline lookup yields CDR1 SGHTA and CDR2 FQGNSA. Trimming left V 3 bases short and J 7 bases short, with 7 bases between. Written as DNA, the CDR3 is TGTGCCAGCAGCTTGGACTTCCAGCCCCAGCATTTT. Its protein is CASSLDFQPQHF. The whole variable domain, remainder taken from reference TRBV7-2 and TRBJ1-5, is GAGVSQSPSNKVTEKGKDVELRCDPISGHTALYWYRQSLGQGLEFLIYFQGNSAPDKSGLPSDRFSAERTGGSVSTLTIQRTQQEDSAVYLCASSLDFQPQHFGDGTRLSIL.

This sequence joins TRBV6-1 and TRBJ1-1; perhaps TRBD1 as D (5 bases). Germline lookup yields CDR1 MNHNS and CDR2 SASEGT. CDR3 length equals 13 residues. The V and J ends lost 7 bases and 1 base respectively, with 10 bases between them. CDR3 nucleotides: TGTGCCAGCACTTGGACAACGAACACTGAAGCTTTCTTT. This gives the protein CASTWTTNTEAFF.

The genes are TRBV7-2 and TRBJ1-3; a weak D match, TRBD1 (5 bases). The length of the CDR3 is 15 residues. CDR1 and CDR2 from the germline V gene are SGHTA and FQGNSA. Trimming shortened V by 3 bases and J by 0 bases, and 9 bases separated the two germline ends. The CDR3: CASSLDMSSGNTIYF. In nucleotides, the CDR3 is TGTGCCAGCAGCTTGGACATGAGCTCTGGAAACACCATATATTTT.

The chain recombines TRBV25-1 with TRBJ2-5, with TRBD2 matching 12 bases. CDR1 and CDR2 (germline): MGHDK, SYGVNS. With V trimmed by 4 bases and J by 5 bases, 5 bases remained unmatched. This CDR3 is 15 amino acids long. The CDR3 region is CASSGLAGGLETQYF. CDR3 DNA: TGTGCCAGCAGTGGGCTAGCGGGGGGGCTGGAGACCCAGTACTTC.

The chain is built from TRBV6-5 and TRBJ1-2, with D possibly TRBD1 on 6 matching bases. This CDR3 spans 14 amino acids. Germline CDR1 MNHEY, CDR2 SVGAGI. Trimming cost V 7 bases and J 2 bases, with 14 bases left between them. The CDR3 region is CASTKTGPNYGYTF. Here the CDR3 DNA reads TGTGCCAGCACCAAGACAGGACCCAACTATGGCTACACCTTC.

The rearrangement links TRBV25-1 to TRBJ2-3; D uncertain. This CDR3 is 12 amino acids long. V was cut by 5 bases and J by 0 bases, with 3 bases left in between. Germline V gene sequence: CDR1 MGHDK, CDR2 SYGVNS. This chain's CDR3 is CASSLSTDTQYF. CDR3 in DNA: TGTGCCAGCAGTCTCAGCACAGATACGCAGTATTTT.

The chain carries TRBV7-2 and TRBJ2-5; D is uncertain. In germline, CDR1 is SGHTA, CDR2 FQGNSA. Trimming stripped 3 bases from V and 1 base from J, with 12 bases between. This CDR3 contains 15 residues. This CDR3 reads CASSFNQYSQETQYF. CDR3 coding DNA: TGTGCCAGCAGCTTCAATCAGTACAGCCAAGAGACCCAGTACTTC.

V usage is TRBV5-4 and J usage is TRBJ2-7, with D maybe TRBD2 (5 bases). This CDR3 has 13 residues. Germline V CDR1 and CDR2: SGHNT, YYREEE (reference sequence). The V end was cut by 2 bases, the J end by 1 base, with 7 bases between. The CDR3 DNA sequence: TGTGCCAGCAGCTTCAGCGGATCCTACGAGCAGTACTTC. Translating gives CASSFSGSYEQYF.

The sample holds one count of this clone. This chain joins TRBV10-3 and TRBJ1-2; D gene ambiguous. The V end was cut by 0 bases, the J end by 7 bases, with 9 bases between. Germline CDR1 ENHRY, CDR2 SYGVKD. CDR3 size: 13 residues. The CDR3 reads CAISESNMSGYTF. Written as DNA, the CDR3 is TGTGCCATCAGTGAGTCGAATATGAGTGGCTACACCTTC.

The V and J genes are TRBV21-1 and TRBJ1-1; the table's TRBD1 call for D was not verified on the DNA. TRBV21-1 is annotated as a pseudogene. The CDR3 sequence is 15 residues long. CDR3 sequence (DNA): TGTGCCAGCAGCGAAAATTCGGGACAGGGGGCTGAAGCTTTCTTT. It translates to CASSENSGQGAEAFF.

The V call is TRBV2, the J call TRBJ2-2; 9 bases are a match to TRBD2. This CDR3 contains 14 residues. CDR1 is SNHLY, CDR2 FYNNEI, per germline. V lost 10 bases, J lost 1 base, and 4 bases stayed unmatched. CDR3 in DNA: TGTGCCACCGGTAGCGGGGGGAACACCGGGGAGCTGTTTTTT. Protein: CATGSGGNTGELFF.